These T cell receptor beta chains were read from a single sample in a study of blood T cell repertoires in COVID-19. TCRdb's table, derived via immunoSEQ multiplex PCR, lists solely in-frame clones and lacks some. In the table there are 200,000 or so clones, 88% of which are singletons. The sequenced sample consisted of peripheral blood. These receptors originate from a man between 65 and 85 years old with active or convalescent COVID-19. CDR3s include the opening cysteine and the closing phenylalanine or tryptophan. The D gene is left open where the match is weak. Where a row states a size, it is once, few, many or the class of an expanded clone; other rows omit it.

D gene	J gene	V gene	clone size	CDR3 protein	CDR3 DNA
TRBD2	TRBJ2-3	TRBV9	.	CASSVGLSGGPLDTQYF	TGTGCCAGCAGCGTAGGTTTGAGCGGGGGACCCTTGGATACGCAGTATTTT
TRBD1	TRBJ1-5	TRBV12-3/TRBV12-4	.	CASSLSPGGPQHF	TGTGCCAGCAGTTTAAGTCCAGGGGGACCCCAGCATTTT
.	TRBJ1-2	TRBV28	.	CASSVGRGTYGYTF	TGTGCCAGCAGTGTCGGTCGGGGGACCTATGGCTACACCTTC
TRBD1	TRBJ2-2	TRBV30	.	CAWSALTGAGELFF	TGTGCCTGGAGTGCCCTGACAGGGGCCGGGGAGCTGTTTTTT
.	TRBJ1-1	TRBV18	once	CASALRQANTEAFF	TGTGCCAGCGCCCTAAGACAGGCCAACACTGAAGCTTTCTTT
.	TRBJ1-1	TRBV21-1	.	CASPTTGSTEAFF	TGTGCCAGCCCAACGACAGGGTCTACTGAAGCTTTCTTT
.	TRBJ2-5	TRBV7-9	.	CASSKQGGQETQYF	TGTGCCAGCAGCAAGCAGGGGGGCCAAGAGACCCAGTACTTC
TRBD1	TRBJ1-4	TRBV27	.	CASWDRGGEKLFF	TGTGCCAGCTGGGACAGGGGAGGTGAAAAACTGTTTTTT
.	TRBJ2-6	TRBV21-1	.	CATTGTGANVLTF	TGTGCCACAACAGGGACTGGGGCCAACGTCCTGACTTTC
.	TRBJ2-7	TRBV11-2	once	CASSFVLREQYF	TGTGCCAGCAGCTTTGTACTCCGCGAGCAGTACTTC
.	TRBJ2-5	TRBV28	.	CASRMRDPPRTQYF	TGTGCCAGCAGGATGCGGGACCCCCCTAGGACCCAGTACTTC
TRBD1	TRBJ2-6	TRBV28	once	CASKTGGSLSSGANVLTF	TGTGCCAGCAAGACAGGGGGTTCTCTATCCTCTGGGGCCAACGTCCTGACTTTC
.	TRBJ1-1	TRBV10-3	.	CATTQDNMNTEAFF	TGTGCCACTACCCAGGACAATATGAACACTGAAGCTTTCTTT
.	TRBJ1-1	TRBV28	.	CASSALVPEAFF	TGTGCCAGCAGCGCGTTGGTCCCTGAAGCTTTCTTT
TRBD1	TRBJ1-2	TRBV28	.	CASSYQGVHGYTF	TGTGCCAGCAGTTACCAGGGGGTCCATGGCTACACCTTC
TRBD1	TRBJ1-5	TRBV2	.	CASSEMGQVFEQPQHF	TGTGCCAGCAGTGAGATGGGACAGGTTTTTGAGCAGCCCCAGCATTTT
TRBD2	TRBJ2-1	TRBV29-1	once	CSVPTRGGSYNEQFF	TGCAGCGTCCCAACCCGGGGGGGCTCCTACAATGAGCAGTTCTTC
TRBD1	TRBJ2-5	TRBV30	.	CAWSGTGRETQYF	TGTGCCTGGAGTGGGACAGGGCGAGAGACCCAGTACTTC
.	TRBJ2-3	TRBV11-2	.	CASSLRPTRDDTQYF	TGTGCCAGCAGCTTACGACCCACCCGGGATGATACGCAGTATTTT
.	TRBJ2-2	TRBV10-1	.	CASSEAGAGTGELFF	TGCGCCAGCAGTGAGGCGGGCGCGGGCACCGGGGAGCTGTTTTTT
.	TRBJ1-6	TRBV30	.	CAWSAGVYNSPLHF	TGTGCCTGGAGCGCGGGGGTATATAATTCACCCCTCCACTTT
.	TRBJ1-2	TRBV10-3	.	CAIRPSQDDGYTF	TGTGCCATCAGGCCGTCCCAGGATGATGGCTACACCTTC
.	TRBJ1-5	TRBV7-9	.	CASSLAGASNQPQHF	TGTGCCAGCAGCTTAGCTGGAGCTAGCAATCAGCCCCAGCATTTT
TRBD1	TRBJ2-1	TRBV4-1	.	CASSHLTGSSYNEQFF	TGCGCCAGCAGCCACCTGACAGGGAGCTCCTACAATGAGCAGTTCTTC
TRBD2	TRBJ2-3	TRBV20-1	.	CSASLGLATDTQYF	TGCAGTGCTAGTTTGGGACTAGCGACAGATACGCAGTATTTT
.	TRBJ1-2	TRBV28	.	CASRADRGYTF	TGTGCCAGCAGAGCCGATCGGGGCTACACCTTC